The clone carrying this T cell receptor (beta chain) occurred a few times. This entry is derived from a study of blood T cells in healthy people across ages. Trimming cost V 4 bases and J 4 bases; bases outside gene matches: 4. The CDR3 is 14 amino acids. Together with a sample-barcoded 5' primer, a J-beta primer mix was included in a second PCR lasting 7 to 11 cycles. One entry per CDR3 protein, called by TCRdb with MiXCR from the 5' RACE reads. The sample contains 910,000 or so distinct CDR3 sequences, roughly 51% of which appear only once. Total RNA extraction produced at least 5 micrograms (per sample) for the study.

This TCR was recovered from a woman between 55 and 75 years old in good health. The rearrangement links TRBV12-3 or TRBV12-4 to TRBJ2-7; 10 bases agree with TRBD2. The sequencing input was blood. CDR3 bases: TGTGCCAGCAGTTCCTGGACTAGCGGATACGAGCAGTACTTC. Translated: CASSSWTSGYEQYF.